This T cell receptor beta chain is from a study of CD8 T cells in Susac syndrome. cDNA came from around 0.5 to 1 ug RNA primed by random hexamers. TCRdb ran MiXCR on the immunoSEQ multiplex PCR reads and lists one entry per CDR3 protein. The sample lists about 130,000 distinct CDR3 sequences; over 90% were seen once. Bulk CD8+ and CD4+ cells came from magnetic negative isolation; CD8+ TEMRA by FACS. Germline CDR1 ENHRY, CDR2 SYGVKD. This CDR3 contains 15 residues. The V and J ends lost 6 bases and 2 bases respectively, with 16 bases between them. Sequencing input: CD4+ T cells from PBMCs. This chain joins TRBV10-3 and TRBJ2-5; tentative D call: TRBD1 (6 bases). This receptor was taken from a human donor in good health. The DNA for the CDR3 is TGTGCCATCAGCCCCGGGACAACCGCACAAGAGACCCAGTACTTC. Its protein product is CAISPGTTAQETQYF.